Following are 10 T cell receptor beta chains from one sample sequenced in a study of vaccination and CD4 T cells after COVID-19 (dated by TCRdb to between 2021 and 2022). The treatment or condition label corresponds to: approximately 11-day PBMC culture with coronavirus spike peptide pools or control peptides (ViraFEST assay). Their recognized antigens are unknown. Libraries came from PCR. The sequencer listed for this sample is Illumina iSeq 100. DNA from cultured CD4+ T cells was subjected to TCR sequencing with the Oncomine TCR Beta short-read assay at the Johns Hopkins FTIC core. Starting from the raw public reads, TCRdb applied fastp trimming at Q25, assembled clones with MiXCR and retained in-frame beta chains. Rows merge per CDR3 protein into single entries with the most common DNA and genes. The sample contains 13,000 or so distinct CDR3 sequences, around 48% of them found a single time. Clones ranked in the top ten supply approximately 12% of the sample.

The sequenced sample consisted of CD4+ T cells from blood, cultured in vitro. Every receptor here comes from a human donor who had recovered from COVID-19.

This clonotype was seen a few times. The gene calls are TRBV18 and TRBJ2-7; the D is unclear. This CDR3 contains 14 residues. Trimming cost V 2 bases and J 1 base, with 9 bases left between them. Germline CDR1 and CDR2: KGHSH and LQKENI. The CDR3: CASSPGPSSYEQYF. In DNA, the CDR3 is TGTGCCAGCTCACCAGGGCCGAGTTCCTACGAGCAGTACTTC. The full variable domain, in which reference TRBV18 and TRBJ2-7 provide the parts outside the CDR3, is NAGVMQNPRHLVRRRGQEARLRCSPMKGHSHVYWYRQLPEEGLKFMVYLQKENIIDESGMPKERFSAEFPKEGPSILRIQQVVRGDSAAYFCASSPGPSSYEQYFGPGTRLTVT.

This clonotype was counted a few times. CDR3 sequence: CASSIVGSRAGYTF. Written as DNA, the CDR3 is TGTGCCAGTAGTATAGTCGGATCCCGGGCGGGCTACACCTTC. The chain combines TRBV19 with TRBJ1-2; D ambiguous. Per germline, CDR1 LNHDA and CDR2 SQIVND (reference sequence). This CDR3 region has 14 residues. V dropped 1 base and J dropped 8 bases, with 14 bases sitting between them.

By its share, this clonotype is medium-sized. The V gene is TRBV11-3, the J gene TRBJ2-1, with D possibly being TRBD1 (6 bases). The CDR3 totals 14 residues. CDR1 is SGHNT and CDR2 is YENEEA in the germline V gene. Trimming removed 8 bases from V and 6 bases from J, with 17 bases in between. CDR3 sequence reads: CASRRDNGVNEQFF. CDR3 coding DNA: TGTGCCAGCCGCCGGGACAATGGGGTCAATGAGCAGTTCTTC.

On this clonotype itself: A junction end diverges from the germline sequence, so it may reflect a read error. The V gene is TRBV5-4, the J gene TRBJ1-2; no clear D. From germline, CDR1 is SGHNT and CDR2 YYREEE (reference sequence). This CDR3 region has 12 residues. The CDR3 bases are TGTGCCAGCAGCTTGGATGAGCAGGTCCCCGCCTTC. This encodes CASSLDEQVPAF. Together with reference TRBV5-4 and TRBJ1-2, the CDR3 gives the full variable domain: ETGVTQSPTHLIKTRGQQVTLRCSSQSGHNTVSWYQQALGQGPQFIFQYYREEENGRGNFPPRFSGLQFPNYSSELNVNALELDDSALYLCASSLDEQVPAFGSGTRLTVV.

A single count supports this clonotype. CDR3 sequence reads: CASSTTYGYTF. CDR3 in DNA: TGTGCCAGCAGTACCACATATGGCTACACCTTC. The chain links TRBV6-2 or TRBV6-3 to TRBJ1-2; D call uncertain. V lost 5 bases, J lost 5 bases, and 6 bases lay in between. The CDR3 sequence is 11 residues long. Germline assignment: CDR1 MNHEY and CDR2 SVGEGT.

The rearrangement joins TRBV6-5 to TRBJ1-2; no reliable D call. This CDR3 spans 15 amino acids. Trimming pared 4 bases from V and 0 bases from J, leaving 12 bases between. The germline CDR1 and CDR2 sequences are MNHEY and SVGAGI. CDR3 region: CASSSDGTANYGYTF. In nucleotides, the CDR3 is TGTGCCAGCAGTTCAGATGGAACGGCTAACTATGGCTACACCTTC.

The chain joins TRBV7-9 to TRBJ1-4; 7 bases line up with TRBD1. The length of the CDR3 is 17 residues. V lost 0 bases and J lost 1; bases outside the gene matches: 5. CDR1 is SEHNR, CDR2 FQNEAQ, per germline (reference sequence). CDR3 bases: TGTGCCAGCAGCTTAGCTAGGGGACAGCTAACTAATGAAAAACTGTTTTTT. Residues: CASSLARGQLTNEKLFF.

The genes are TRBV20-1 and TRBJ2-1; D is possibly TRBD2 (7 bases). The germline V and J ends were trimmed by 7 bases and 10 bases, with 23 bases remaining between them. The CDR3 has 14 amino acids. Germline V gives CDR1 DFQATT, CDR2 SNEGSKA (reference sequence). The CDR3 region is CSGKGGLDFGEQFF. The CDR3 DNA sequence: TGCAGTGGGAAGGGGGGGCTCGATTTCGGGGAGCAGTTCTTC.

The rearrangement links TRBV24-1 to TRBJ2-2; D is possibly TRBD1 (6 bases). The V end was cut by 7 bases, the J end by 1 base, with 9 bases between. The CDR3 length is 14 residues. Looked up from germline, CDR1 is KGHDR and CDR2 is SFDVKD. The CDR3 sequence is CATSSDRNTGELFF. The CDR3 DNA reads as TGTGCCACCAGCTCGGACAGGAACACCGGGGAGCTGTTTTTT.

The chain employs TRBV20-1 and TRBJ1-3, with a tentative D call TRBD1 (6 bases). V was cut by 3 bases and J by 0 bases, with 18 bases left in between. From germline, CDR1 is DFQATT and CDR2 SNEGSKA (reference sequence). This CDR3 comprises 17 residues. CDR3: CSARDSRRDLSGNTIYF. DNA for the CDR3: TGCAGTGCTAGGGACAGCCGCCGGGACCTCTCTGGAAACACCATATATTTT.